This TCR beta chain stems from a study of PD-L1 blockade in urothelial cancer. As for the study in general: Patients' atezolizumab regimen, 1,200 mg intravenously every 3 weeks, began around 2014. Bladder-origin urothelial cancer in males covered about 90% of the 29 patients.

A spike-in of synthetic TCR analog templates was added to each PCR. TCRdb keeps only in-frame clones here, not all; method: immunoSEQ multiplex PCR. The profile shows approximately 26,000 clones, roughly 90% of them singletons. Only one count was recorded for this clone. Its antigen is undetermined. CDR1 and CDR2 from the germline V gene are SGHRS and YFSETQ. This CDR3 has 14 amino acids. J lost 7 bases, V lost 1 base, and 4 bases had no gene match. General observations from the study: Below-median TCR clonality that was measured in pretreatment blood predicted better survival.

The origin of this receptor is a man between 60 and 75 years old with urothelial cancer. The rearrangement links TRBV5-1 to TRBJ1-5; TRBD1 matches at 8 bases. The specimen comprised PBMCs, sampled around atezolizumab (anti-PD-L1) treatment. CDR3 sequence: CASSLFTGGQPQHF. DNA of the CDR3: TGCGCCAGCAGCTTGTTCACAGGGGGGCAGCCCCAGCATTTT.